This is a list of T cell receptor beta chains from one sample in a study of blood T cell repertoires in COVID-19. TCRdb keeps only in-frame clones here, not all; method: immunoSEQ multiplex PCR. The sample includes 140,000 or so clones, roughly 82% of them seen just once. The sequenced sample was peripheral blood. The receptors were gathered from a human donor in a cohort sampled during active COVID-19. The conserved cysteine and the conserved F or W are not part of the CDR3 here. The order of the fields is V gene, D gene, J gene, CDR3 protein. The D gene is left open where the match is weak.

V gene: TRBV9; D gene: TRBD1; J gene: TRBJ2-2; CDR3 protein: ASSVDRANTGELF
V gene: TRBV6-5; D gene: TRBD1; J gene: TRBJ1-6; CDR3 protein: ASTRDRENSPLH
V gene: TRBV19; D gene: -; J gene: TRBJ1-1; CDR3 protein: ASSMAGGGKAF
V gene: TRBV7-9; D gene: -; J gene: TRBJ2-6; CDR3 protein: ASSLAASGANVLT
V gene: TRBV4-1; D gene: TRBD1; J gene: TRBJ2-2; CDR3 protein: ASSQEDRGLSGELF
V gene: TRBV20-1; D gene: TRBD1; J gene: TRBJ1-1; CDR3 protein: SASFGGGQGAMTEAF
V gene: TRBV12-2; D gene: -; J gene: TRBJ1-1; CDR3 protein: ASCKPDRGHFMNTEAF
V gene: TRBV29-1; D gene: TRBD2; J gene: TRBJ2-1; CDR3 protein: SVVGGGEQF
V gene: TRBV27; D gene: -; J gene: TRBJ1-1; CDR3 protein: ASSFTGVEAF
V gene: TRBV4-1; D gene: TRBD1; J gene: TRBJ1-6; CDR3 protein: ASSQGPAGQGVPLH
V gene: TRBV27; D gene: -; J gene: TRBJ1-6; CDR3 protein: ASSPFRLDNSPLH
V gene: TRBV10-3; D gene: -; J gene: TRBJ1-6; CDR3 protein: AISSGENSPLH
V gene: TRBV3-1/TRBV3-2; D gene: -; J gene: TRBJ2-3; CDR3 protein: ASSQVASGTDTQY
V gene: TRBV11-2; D gene: -; J gene: TRBJ1-6; CDR3 protein: ASSTLSSYNSPLH
V gene: TRBV7-9; D gene: -; J gene: TRBJ2-1; CDR3 protein: ASSLDTGYKF
V gene: TRBV5-5; D gene: -; J gene: TRBJ1-6; CDR3 protein: ASSLGSARQRNSPLH
V gene: TRBV6-5; D gene: TRBD2; J gene: TRBJ2-7; CDR3 protein: ASSRGWGGEQY
V gene: TRBV7-3; D gene: TRBD1; J gene: TRBJ1-2; CDR3 protein: ASSSKDRGHYGYT
V gene: TRBV6-6; D gene: TRBD1; J gene: TRBJ1-5; CDR3 protein: ASRWTGESNQPQH
V gene: TRBV30; D gene: -; J gene: TRBJ1-5; CDR3 protein: AWASWGGNQPQH
V gene: TRBV6-5; D gene: -; J gene: TRBJ1-6; CDR3 protein: ASSYEDSLSSPLH
V gene: TRBV5-1; D gene: -; J gene: TRBJ2-7; CDR3 protein: ASSLGQGLDEQY
V gene: TRBV6-6; D gene: TRBD2; J gene: TRBJ2-5; CDR3 protein: ASSYRTSGGQETQY
V gene: TRBV6-5; D gene: -; J gene: TRBJ1-1; CDR3 protein: ASTLEPEMNTEAF
V gene: TRBV18; D gene: TRBD1; J gene: TRBJ1-2; CDR3 protein: ASSSDRGDGYT
V gene: TRBV6-5; D gene: -; J gene: TRBJ1-4; CDR3 protein: ASSYSVQFNEKLF
V gene: TRBV5-1; D gene: -; J gene: TRBJ2-5; CDR3 protein: ASSPQGPSQETQY
V gene: TRBV5-1; D gene: TRBD1; J gene: TRBJ1-1; CDR3 protein: ASSLGVTGPGQGAWMGEAF
V gene: TRBV3-1/TRBV3-2; D gene: -; J gene: TRBJ1-5; CDR3 protein: ASSHYSNQPQH
V gene: TRBV12-1; D gene: -; J gene: TRBJ2-1; CDR3 protein: ASRIGPGLPSNEQF
V gene: TRBV4-2; D gene: TRBD2; J gene: TRBJ2-3; CDR3 protein: ASSQDQPSGNGQY
V gene: TRBV12-3/TRBV12-4; D gene: -; J gene: TRBJ2-2; CDR3 protein: ASVRNGGELF
V gene: TRBV19; D gene: TRBD1; J gene: TRBJ2-2; CDR3 protein: ASRQGLNTGELF
V gene: TRBV5-1; D gene: TRBD1; J gene: TRBJ2-7; CDR3 protein: ASSLGGQGRYEQY
V gene: TRBV19; D gene: -; J gene: TRBJ2-2; CDR3 protein: ASSRTANTGELF
V gene: TRBV2; D gene: -; J gene: TRBJ1-2; CDR3 protein: ASSVDNTNYGYT
V gene: TRBV10-3; D gene: TRBD2; J gene: TRBJ2-3; CDR3 protein: AISESDQLAGGSTDTQY
V gene: TRBV11-2; D gene: -; J gene: TRBJ2-1; CDR3 protein: ASSLDRRLPGSSHNEQF
V gene: TRBV29-1; D gene: -; J gene: TRBJ2-7; CDR3 protein: SVGGTPSYEQY
V gene: TRBV29-1; D gene: -; J gene: TRBJ1-3; CDR3 protein: SVDMGNTIY
V gene: TRBV12-2; D gene: -; J gene: TRBJ2-5; CDR3 protein: ASRHDSQLAGETQY
V gene: TRBV19; D gene: TRBD2; J gene: TRBJ2-1; CDR3 protein: ASSISSGWSYNEQF
V gene: TRBV28; D gene: -; J gene: TRBJ2-7; CDR3 protein: ASSPSSQLEQY
V gene: TRBV2; D gene: TRBD1; J gene: TRBJ1-1; CDR3 protein: ASTQDRMGTEAF
V gene: TRBV28; D gene: -; J gene: TRBJ2-1; CDR3 protein: ASSFLQGINEQF
V gene: TRBV30; D gene: -; J gene: TRBJ1-5; CDR3 protein: AWSLRQGGQPQH
V gene: TRBV5-1; D gene: TRBD1; J gene: TRBJ1-5; CDR3 protein: ASRPGTVNNQPQH
V gene: TRBV20-1; D gene: -; J gene: TRBJ1-1; CDR3 protein: SARDTGNAF
V gene: TRBV2; D gene: TRBD1; J gene: TRBJ1-5; CDR3 protein: ASKPGQDHRQPQH
V gene: TRBV18; D gene: -; J gene: TRBJ2-2; CDR3 protein: ASSNTPGQNTGELF
V gene: TRBV6-6; D gene: -; J gene: TRBJ1-1; CDR3 protein: ASSSSGSGNTEAF
V gene: TRBV7-3; D gene: -; J gene: TRBJ2-2; CDR3 protein: ASSPLATANTGELF
V gene: TRBV13; D gene: TRBD1; J gene: TRBJ1-3; CDR3 protein: ASSLAGTGSGNTIY
V gene: TRBV19; D gene: -; J gene: TRBJ2-1; CDR3 protein: ASSMSTISHPYNEQF
V gene: TRBV7-8; D gene: TRBD1; J gene: TRBJ1-1; CDR3 protein: ASALGGGRASTEAF
V gene: TRBV10-3; D gene: TRBD1; J gene: TRBJ2-3; CDR3 protein: AISESSDRVDTQY
V gene: TRBV25-1; D gene: -; J gene: TRBJ1-6; CDR3 protein: ASSDLGGSPLH
V gene: TRBV18; D gene: -; J gene: TRBJ2-4; CDR3 protein: ASSPPKDSLAKNIQY